Presented here are 30 T cell receptor beta chains from one specimen sequenced in a study of cytomegalovirus exposure and HLA in healthy donors. A multiplex PCR was run with 60 Vbeta primers and 13 Jbeta primers. Generated by immunoSEQ multiplex PCR, the TCRdb table keeps only in-frame clones and is missing some. Of under 75,000 clones listed, just under 75% were seen once; the top ten hold over 9.5%. What was sequenced was PBMCs. The receptors come from a human donor in good health.

The chain couples TRBV27 to TRBJ2-5; 13 nucleotides match TRBD2. Trimming cost V 5 bases and J 5 bases; bases outside gene matches: 5. CDR3 length equals 15 residues. CDR1 is MNHEY, CDR2 SMNVEV, per germline (reference sequence). CDR3 nucleotide sequence: TGTGCCAGCAGTAGGACTAGCGGGAGTGGTGAGACCCAGTACTTC. As protein: CASSRTSGSGETQYF.

The chain couples TRBV18 to TRBJ1-5, with TRBD1 identical over 8 bases. CDR1 KGHSH and CDR2 LQKENI come from the germline V gene. This CDR3 contains 14 residues. After removal of 2 bases from V and 4 bases from J, the junction contained 1 base not matched to a gene. The CDR3 nucleotides read TGTGCCAGCTCACCAACAGGGGGAAATCAGCCCCAGCATTTT. Protein: CASSPTGGNQPQHF.

The V call is TRBV5-1, the J call TRBJ2-7, with 10 bases that match TRBD1. Germline CDR1 and CDR2: SGHRS and YFSETQ. The CDR3 has 14 amino acids. J gave up 6 bases and V 5 bases, and 8 bases lay outside the gene matches. Written as DNA, the CDR3 is TGCGCCAGCAGTTGGGGACAGGGGTTCTCCGAGCAGTACTTC. As protein: CASSWGQGFSEQYF.

The table lists this clone with a few counts. J is TRBJ1-4 and V is TRBV10-1, with D perhaps TRBD1 (6 bases). Germline CDR1 and CDR2: WNHNN and SYGVQD (reference sequence). CDR3 size: 16 residues. The V and J ends lost 5 bases and 0 bases respectively, with 13 bases between them. The CDR3 spells CASSWTATTTNEKLFF. CDR3 bases: TGCGCCAGCAGTTGGACAGCAACCACAACTAATGAAAAACTGTTTTTT.

The chain employs TRBV5-4 and TRBJ2-7; the match to TRBD2 covers 9 bases. CDR1 is SGHNT and CDR2 is YYREEE in the germline V gene (reference sequence). This CDR3 region has 14 residues. Trimming took 5 bases from V and 7 from J; bases not matched to a gene: 10. The DNA of the CDR3 is TGTGCCAGCAGATCCGCGGGAGGGCCAGGGGAGCAGTACTTC. Its translation: CASRSAGGPGEQYF.

Here the CDR3 reads CASSLDRGRNQPQHF. The CDR3, as DNA: TGTGCCAGCAGCCTCGACAGGGGTCGCAATCAGCCCCAGCATTTT. The chain couples TRBV6-5 to TRBJ1-5; 8 nucleotides line up with TRBD1. CDR1 and CDR2 (germline): MNHEY, SVGAGI. There are 15 residues in the CDR3. V was clipped by 6 bases and J by 2 bases; unmatched bases: 6.

The rearrangement links TRBV29-1 to TRBJ2-1; 13 bases line up with TRBD2. V trimming: 6 bases; J trimming: 4 bases; junction bases outside the gene matches: 0. CDR3 size: 13 residues. Germline V gives CDR1 SQVTM, CDR2 ANQGSEA. The CDR3 DNA is TGCAGCGTGGGACTAGCGGGATACAATGAGCAGTTCTTC. It encodes CSVGLAGYNEQFF.

The rearrangement joins TRBV5-4 to TRBJ1-1, with D perhaps TRBD1 (6 bases). The germline V and J ends were trimmed by 4 bases and 0 bases, with 10 bases remaining between them. Germline lookup yields CDR1 SGHNT and CDR2 YYREEE (reference sequence). The CDR3 sequence is 14 residues long. The CDR3 is CASSQGQMNTEAFF. In nucleotides, the CDR3 is TGTGCCAGCAGCCAGGGACAAATGAACACTGAAGCTTTCTTT.

This chain joins TRBV29-1 and TRBJ1-1; 8 bases are shared with TRBD1. This CDR3 is 13 amino acids long. V shed 7 bases and J 2 bases; nucleotides not matched to a gene: 6. Germline V CDR1 and CDR2: SQVTM, ANQGSEA. This chain's CDR3 is CSAWDRKNTEAFF. CDR3 nucleotide sequence: TGCAGCGCCTGGGACAGGAAAAACACTGAAGCTTTCTTT.

The chain couples TRBV4-2 to TRBJ1-2; D gene unclear. V was trimmed by 5 bases and J by 2 bases, leaving 12 bases between them. This CDR3 region has 14 residues. Germline V gene lookup returns CDR1 LGHNA and CDR2 YNFKEQ. The CDR3: CASSYAPENYGYTF. CDR3 bases: TGTGCCAGCAGCTACGCCCCTGAGAACTATGGCTACACCTTC.

V usage is TRBV7-6 and J usage is TRBJ2-7; TRBD1 agrees at 10 bases. The CDR3 runs to 18 residues. V shed 5 bases, J shed 5 bases, and the junction held 18 bases outside the gene matches. Per the germline V gene, CDR1 is SGHVS and CDR2 is FNYEAQ. CDR3 sequence (DNA): TGTGCCAGCAGCAAAAGGGTAGTTGGGGGACAGGGGATCCACGAGCAGTACTTC. Translating it yields CASSKRVVGGQGIHEQYF.

The chain couples TRBV5-8 to TRBJ2-7; D is unresolved. CDR1 is SGHTS, CDR2 YDEGEE, per germline. V was trimmed by 3 bases and J by 3 bases, leaving 7 bases between them. This CDR3 is built from 12 residues. The CDR3 is CASSWSYYEQYF. The CDR3 DNA follows: TGTGCCAGCAGCTGGAGCTACTACGAGCAGTACTTC.

This clone was detected only a few times. The rearrangement joins TRBV7-6 to TRBJ2-5; D possibly corresponds to TRBD1 (6 bases). Deletions cut 1 base from V and 9 bases from J, with 21 bases between. Germline CDR1 is SGHVS and CDR2 is FNYEAQ. This CDR3 has 16 residues. CDR3 coding DNA: TGTGCCAGCAGCTTAGTGGGCCAGGGGCGACTTTTCGCCCAGTACTTC. Protein sequence: CASSLVGQGRLFAQYF.

Only a few counts were recorded for this clone. V is TRBV29-1 and J is TRBJ1-1; a weak D match, TRBD1 (6 bases). Per germline, CDR1 SQVTM and CDR2 ANQGSEA. The CDR3 runs 13 residues. Between the trimmed V and J ends, which lost 3 bases and 1 base, there was a span of 9 bases. The CDR3, as DNA: TGCAGCGTTGAGGGACATAGGAACACTGAAGCTTTCTTT. Translation: CSVEGHRNTEAFF.

The sample holds one count of this clone. V gene TRBV13 combines with J gene TRBJ2-5, with D perhaps TRBD2 (7 bases). Germline lookup yields CDR1 PRHDT and CDR2 FYEKMQ (reference sequence). CDR3 length: 15 residues. Trimming took 5 bases from V and 1 from J, leaving 14 bases between them. The CDR3 is CASSRKGGAQETQYF. CDR3 sequence (DNA): TGTGCCAGCAGCAGAAAGGGGGGGGCCCAAGAGACCCAGTACTTC.

V gene TRBV6-5 combines with J gene TRBJ1-3, with TRBD1 matching over 7 bases. CDR3 size: 14 residues. The junction had 2 bases not matched to a gene; V was cut back by 6 bases and J by 0 bases. Per germline, CDR1 MNHEY and CDR2 SVGAGI. The CDR3 nucleotides read TGTGCCAGCAGCCGACAGGGCTCTGGAAACACCATATATTTT. Protein product: CASSRQGSGNTIYF.

This chain uses TRBV19 with TRBJ2-2; 14 bases align to TRBD2. The germline gives CDR1 LNHDA, CDR2 SQIVND (reference sequence). This CDR3 has 16 amino acids. V gave up 6 bases and J gave up 7 bases; unmatched junction bases: 7. The CDR3 sequence is CASRWGLAGADGELFF. The DNA for the CDR3 is TGTGCCAGTAGGTGGGGACTAGCGGGAGCTGACGGGGAGCTGTTTTTT.

This chain links TRBV7-9 with TRBJ2-2, with 7 positions matching TRBD2. The CDR3 loop spans 15 amino acids. The germline CDR1 and CDR2 sequences are SEHNR and FQNEAQ (reference sequence). V gave up 5 bases and J gave up 1 base; unmatched junction bases: 4. DNA of the CDR3: TGTGCCAGCAGCCCGGGGAGGGGGAACACCGGGGAGCTGTTTTTT. Translation: CASSPGRGNTGELFF.

Only a few counts were recorded for this clone. The chain joins TRBV7-8 to TRBJ2-2; the D is unclear. CDR1 and CDR2 from the germline V gene are SGHVS and FQNEAQ. The CDR3 is made up of 13 amino acids. Trimming removed 4 bases at V and 7 bases at J, with 10 bases between. The CDR3: CASSSTQVGELFF. The DNA of the CDR3 is TGTGCCAGCAGCTCGACCCAGGTCGGGGAGCTGTTTTTT.

The V and J genes are TRBV29-1 and TRBJ2-5; 10 bases align to TRBD2. The ends lost 6 bases at V and 5 bases at J; junction bases unmatched: 9. Germline V CDR1 and CDR2: SQVTM, ANQGSEA. This CDR3 is built from 14 residues. The CDR3 here is CSVTAGGDRETQYF. The CDR3 DNA follows: TGCAGCGTAACAGCGGGAGGGGATAGGGAGACCCAGTACTTC. Full variable domain (missing parts from reference TRBV29-1 and TRBJ2-5): SAVISQKPSRDICQRGTSLTIQCQVDSQVTMMFWYRQQPGQSLTLIATANQGSEATYESGFVIDKFPISRPNLTFSTLTVSNMSPEDSSIYLCSVTAGGDRETQYFGPGTRLLVL.

The chain joins TRBV6-5 to TRBJ1-6; TRBD1 might be the D (5 bases). V was shortened by 5 bases and J by 7 bases, with 9 bases between the two germline ends. The CDR3 extends over 13 amino acids. The germline V gene encodes CDR1 MNHEY and CDR2 SVGAGI. The CDR3, as DNA: TGTGCCAGCAGTAGACAGAGGAATTCACCCCTCCACTTT. As protein: CASSRQRNSPLHF.

The chain uses TRBV5-6 and TRBJ2-3; 7 nucleotides agree with TRBD1. Losses at the gene ends were 4 bases for V and 1 base for J; bases not matched to a gene: 3. The CDR3 runs 14 residues. The germline CDR1 and CDR2 sequences are SGHDT and YYEEEE. The DNA of the CDR3 is TGTGCCAGCAGCACTGGACAGGGCACAGATACGCAGTATTTT. Protein sequence: CASSTGQGTDTQYF.

The chain combines TRBV7-3 with TRBJ2-2; 8 nucleotides line up with TRBD1. V gave up 4 bases and J gave up 6 bases; unmatched junction bases: 4. CDR1 is SGHTA and CDR2 is FQGTGA in the germline V gene. The CDR3 length is 14 residues. As DNA, the CDR3 is TGTGCCAGCAGCTCCAGGACAGGGTCCGGGGAGCTGTTTTTT. It translates to CASSSRTGSGELFF. The full variable domain, its missing parts supplied by reference TRBV7-3 and TRBJ2-2, is GAGVSQTPSNKVTEKGKYVELRCDPISGHTALYWYRQSLGQGPEFLIYFQGTGAADDSGLPNDRFFAVRPEGSVSTLKIQRTERGDSAVYLCASSSRTGSGELFFGEGSRLTVL.

The chain is built from TRBV4-1 and TRBJ1-1; the D is unclear. Germline CDR1 MGHRA, CDR2 YSYEKL. Trimming removed 3 bases at V and 3 bases at J, with 14 bases between. This CDR3 is built from 15 residues. CDR3 region: CASSQVKREDTEAFF. The CDR3 nucleotides read TGCGCCAGCAGCCAGGTCAAGAGAGAAGACACTGAAGCTTTCTTT.

The chain couples TRBV7-3 to TRBJ2-2; 11 nucleotides line up with TRBD2. With V trimmed by 5 bases and J by 0 bases, 8 bases remained unmatched. CDR3 size: 18 residues. Germline V gene lookup returns CDR1 SGHTA and CDR2 FQGTGA. The CDR3 sequence is CASSRQGLADTNTGELFF. CDR3 sequence (DNA): TGTGCCAGCAGCCGACAGGGACTAGCGGACACGAACACCGGGGAGCTGTTTTTT.

The chain has TRBV28 and TRBJ2-3; 8 nucleotides line up with TRBD1. The CDR3 is 16 residues long. V shed 5 bases and J 5 bases; nucleotides not matched to a gene: 12. Germline CDR1 and CDR2: MDHEN and SYDVKM. CDR3 in DNA: TGTGCCAGCAGTATTGACGGACAGGGAGATGGAGATACGCAGTATTTT. Encoded protein: CASSIDGQGDGDTQYF.

In this sample, this clone turned up a few times. This chain connects TRBV7-2 to TRBJ2-1; 7 bases align to TRBD2. The CDR3 extends over 16 amino acids. Unmatched junction bases numbered 4, after V lost 0 bases and J lost 2 bases. Germline lookup yields CDR1 SGHTA and CDR2 FQGNSA. The DNA for the CDR3 is TGTGCCAGCAGCTTAGCTAGCGGGTTGCCCTACAATGAGCAGTTCTTC. Residues: CASSLASGLPYNEQFF.

The V gene is TRBV27, the J gene TRBJ1-5; D is uncertain. Deletions cut 5 bases from V and 6 bases from J, with 17 bases between. CDR3 size: 15 residues. CDR1 is MNHEY, CDR2 SMNVEV, per germline (reference sequence). Here the CDR3 reads CASSPPGEGGQPQHF. The CDR3 coding sequence is TGTGCCAGCAGTCCCCCTGGGGAGGGAGGTCAGCCCCAGCATTTT.

The V gene is TRBV12-5, the J gene TRBJ2-3, with D possibly being TRBD2 (6 bases). V lost 0 bases and J lost 1, with 20 bases in between. The CDR3 sequence is 19 residues long. CDR1 LGHNT and CDR2 FRNRAP come from the germline V gene. The CDR3 coding sequence is TGTGCTAGTGGTTTGGTACGGGACGGGAGACGGGTGGGCACAGATACGCAGTATTTT. Residues: CASGLVRDGRRVGTDTQYF.

This clone was detected only a few times. The rearrangement links TRBV6-1 to TRBJ1-2, with D uncertain. Germline V gene lookup returns CDR1 MNHNS and CDR2 SASEGT. The ends were cut back, 3 bases at V and 4 bases at J, with 12 bases in the middle. This CDR3 is built from 14 residues. The CDR3: CASSDTLGIYGYTF. CDR3 nucleotide sequence: TGTGCCAGCAGTGACACCCTCGGGATCTATGGCTACACCTTC.